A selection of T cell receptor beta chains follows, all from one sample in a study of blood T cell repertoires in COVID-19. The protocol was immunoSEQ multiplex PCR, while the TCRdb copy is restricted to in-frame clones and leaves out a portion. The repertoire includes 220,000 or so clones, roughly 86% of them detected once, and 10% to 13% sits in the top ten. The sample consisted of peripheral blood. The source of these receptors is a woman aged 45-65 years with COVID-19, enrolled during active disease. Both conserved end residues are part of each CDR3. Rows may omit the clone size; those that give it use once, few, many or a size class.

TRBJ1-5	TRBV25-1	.	CASSEWGGQPQHF
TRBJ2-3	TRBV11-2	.	CASSLSLAGGSRADTQYF
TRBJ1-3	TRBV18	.	CASSPRDRHSGNTIYF
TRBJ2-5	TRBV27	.	CASSLFRAKGETQYF
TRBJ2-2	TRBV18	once	CASSPPPGQGPGYNTGELFF
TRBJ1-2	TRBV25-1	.	CASSEGPGQIYGYTF
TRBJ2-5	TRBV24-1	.	CATSDFGPKETQYF
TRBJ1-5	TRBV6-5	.	CASRDGGSNQPQHF
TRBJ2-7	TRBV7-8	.	CASSFDTPYEQYF
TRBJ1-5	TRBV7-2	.	CASSLSDRDGQPQHF
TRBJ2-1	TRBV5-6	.	CASTYSAQGNEQFF
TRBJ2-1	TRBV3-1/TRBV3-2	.	CASSQGRLTYNEQFF
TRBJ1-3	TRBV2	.	CASSEHRGSGNTIYF
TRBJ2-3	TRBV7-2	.	CASSEDRGREDTQYF
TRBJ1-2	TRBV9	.	CASSVGPGVNYGYTF
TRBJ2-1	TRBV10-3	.	CAISPGPGEYEQFF
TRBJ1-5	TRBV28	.	CASSDPGQGPSAQHF
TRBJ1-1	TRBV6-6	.	CASRPTRDTEAFF
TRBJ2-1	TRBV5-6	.	CASSFGLAGGQDEQFF
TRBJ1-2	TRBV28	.	CASSFLQGQGKGYGYTF
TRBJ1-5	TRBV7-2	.	CASSGTGAQPQHF
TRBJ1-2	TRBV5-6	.	CASSLVPRGDYGYTF
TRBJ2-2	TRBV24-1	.	CATSDTRGTGELFF
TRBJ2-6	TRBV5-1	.	CASSLPPSGANVLTF
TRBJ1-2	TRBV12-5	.	CASGLALTGGIGGYTF
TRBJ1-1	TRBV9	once	CASSVGGTVLSEAFF
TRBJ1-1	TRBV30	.	CAWRGIRGSAFF
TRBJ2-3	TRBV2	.	CASSDGGLAGLFTDTQYF
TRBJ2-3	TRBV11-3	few	CASSRGGLAGGYTQYF
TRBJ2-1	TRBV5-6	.	CASSLGGGSSYNEQFF
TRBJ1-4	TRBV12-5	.	CASENSATNEKLFF
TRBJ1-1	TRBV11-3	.	CASSLAPGQGEAFF
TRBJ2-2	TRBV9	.	CASSVVGGTGELFF
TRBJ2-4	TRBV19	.	CASSITGNAKNIQYF
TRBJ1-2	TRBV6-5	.	CATYSDRGLNGYTF
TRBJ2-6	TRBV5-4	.	CASSSAGSGANVLTF
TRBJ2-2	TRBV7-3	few	CASSPTSIPGELFF
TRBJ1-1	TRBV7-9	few	CASSLSGGRRETEAFF
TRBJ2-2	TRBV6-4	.	CASQTGSNTGELFF
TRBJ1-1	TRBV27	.	CASSPSPGGAPFF
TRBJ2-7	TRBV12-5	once	CASGPAGTSPYEQYF
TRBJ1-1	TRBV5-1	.	CASSPRDRYLNTEAFF